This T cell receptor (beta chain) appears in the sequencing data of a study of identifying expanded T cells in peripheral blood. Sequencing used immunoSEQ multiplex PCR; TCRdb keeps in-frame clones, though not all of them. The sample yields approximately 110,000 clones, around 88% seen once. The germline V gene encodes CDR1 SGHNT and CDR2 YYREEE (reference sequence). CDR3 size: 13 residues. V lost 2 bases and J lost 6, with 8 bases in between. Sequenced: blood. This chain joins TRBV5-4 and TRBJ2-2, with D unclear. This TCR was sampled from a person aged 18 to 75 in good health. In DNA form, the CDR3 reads TGTGCCAGCAGCTTTTCCCGACCCGGGGAGCTGTTTTTT. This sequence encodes CASSFSRPGELFF.